These T cell receptor beta chains were read from a single sample in a study of T cell changes during pregnancy in multiple sclerosis. Produced via immunoSEQ multiplex PCR; TCRdb's table is partial and in-frame only. The sample has approximately 88,000 clones; around 94% are singletons. The source was peripheral blood, collected in the third trimester of pregnancy. These receptor sequences come from a female donor with multiple sclerosis, enrolled in a pregnancy study. Both conserved end residues are part of each CDR3. The D gene is left open where the match is weak. Not every row has a clone size; where given, it reads once, few, many or a size class.

d_call | clone_size | j_call | v_call | cdr3_aa | cdr3_nt
. | . | TRBJ2-4 | TRBV7-9 | CASSSSGARAKNIQYF | TGTGCCAGCAGCTCGTCAGGTGCTCGGGCCAAAAACATTCAGTACTTC
. | . | TRBJ2-7 | TRBV6-1 | CASRSAGNLYEQYF | TGTGCCAGCAGATCCGCAGGGAACCTCTACGAGCAGTACTTC
. | . | TRBJ2-5 | TRBV6-5 | CASSYTIEYQETQYF | TGTGCCAGCAGTTACACTATTGAGTACCAAGAGACCCAGTACTTC
. | . | TRBJ2-3 | TRBV11-2 | CASSLDKGTDTQYF | TGTGCCAGCAGCTTAGACAAGGGGACAGATACGCAGTATTTT
TRBD2 | . | TRBJ2-1 | TRBV5-1 | CASSLDSGRYNEQFF | TGCGCCAGCAGCTTAGACAGCGGGAGATACAATGAGCAGTTCTTC
. | . | TRBJ2-7 | TRBV5-4 | CASSTQGHEQYF | TGTGCCAGCAGCACACAGGGCCACGAGCAGTACTTC
TRBD1 | . | TRBJ1-3 | TRBV28 | CASSLGQAPYSGNTIYF | TGTGCCAGCAGTTTGGGACAGGCACCTTACTCTGGAAACACCATATATTTT
. | . | TRBJ2-2 | TRBV7-9 | CASLLLANTGELFF | TGTGCCAGCCTCTTGTTAGCGAACACCGGGGAGCTGTTTTTT
. | . | TRBJ1-2 | TRBV27 | CASSLGSNYGYTF | TGTGCCAGCAGTTTGGGCAGTAACTATGGCTACACCTTC
TRBD1 | . | TRBJ2-6 | TRBV4-1 | CASSQAGTGAPGANVLTF | TGCGCCAGCAGCCAAGCCGGGACAGGGGCGCCCGGGGCCAACGTCCTGACTTTC
. | . | TRBJ2-2 | TRBV5-1 | CASSGAASGAGELFF | TGCGCCAGCAGCGGGGCGGCCTCGGGGGCCGGGGAGCTGTTTTTT
TRBD1 | . | TRBJ1-5 | TRBV10-2 | CASRDSGTGGSAQHF | TGCGCCAGCAGGGATTCCGGGACAGGGGGCTCGGCCCAGCATTTT
TRBD2 | . | TRBJ2-5 | TRBV27 | CASSPLTSGETQYF | TGTGCCAGCAGTCCACTGACTAGCGGAGAGACCCAGTACTTC
TRBD2 | . | TRBJ2-2 | TRBV19 | CASSTHGLAGEQVGELFF | TGTGCCAGTAGTACCCACGGACTAGCGGGAGAACAAGTCGGGGAGCTGTTTTTT
TRBD1 | . | TRBJ2-5 | TRBV6-5 | CASSYGVTGGRETQYF | TGTGCCAGCAGTTACGGAGTCACAGGGGGCAGGGAGACCCAGTACTTC
. | . | TRBJ1-1 | TRBV6-1 | CASSEDTGMNTEAFF | TGTGCCAGCAGTGAAGATACAGGGATGAACACTGAAGCTTTCTTT
TRBD1 | . | TRBJ1-2 | TRBV29-1 | CSVETGQGYTF | TGCAGCGTTGAGACAGGGCAAGGCTACACCTTC
. | once | TRBJ1-1 | TRBV10-2 | CASSDLDSNTEAFF | TGCGCCAGCAGTGACCTTGACAGTAACACTGAAGCTTTCTTT
TRBD1 | . | TRBJ2-2 | TRBV11-2 | CASSSLRGQGNTGELFF | TGTGCCAGCAGCTCACTACGGGGACAGGGCAACACCGGGGAGCTGTTTTTT
TRBD1 | . | TRBJ1-1 | TRBV19 | CASSQGAGTEAFF | TGTGCCAGTAGTCAGGGGGCTGGGACTGAAGCTTTCTTT
TRBD2 | . | TRBJ2-1 | TRBV6-5 | CASSLTSGNYNEQFF | TGTGCCAGCAGCCTGACTAGCGGCAACTACAATGAGCAGTTCTTC
. | . | TRBJ2-7 | TRBV29-1 | CSVESLYEQYF | TGCAGCGTTGAGTCCCTATACGAGCAGTACTTC
TRBD2 | . | TRBJ2-3 | TRBV7-2 | CASTPSSSGSWARTDTQYF | TGTGCCAGCACCCCCAGCTCTAGCGGGAGTTGGGCGCGGACAGATACGCAGTATTTT
TRBD1 | . | TRBJ2-2 | TRBV5-1 | CASRTQGATGELFF | TGCGCCAGCCGCACCCAGGGGGCCACCGGGGAGCTGTTTTTT
. | . | TRBJ1-6 | TRBV28 | CASGEGDENSPLHF | TGTGCCAGTGGGGAGGGGGATGAAAATTCACCCCTCCACTTT
. | . | TRBJ2-5 | TRBV5-4 | CASRSATSSQETQYF | TGTGCCAGCAGATCGGCAACTAGCAGCCAAGAGACCCAGTACTTC
TRBD1 | once | TRBJ1-5 | TRBV4-3 | CASSQEGGGQPQHF | TGCGCCAGCAGCCAAGAAGGGGGCGGTCAGCCCCAGCATTTT
TRBD1 | once | TRBJ1-2 | TRBV2 | CASSIPGGAGGYTF | TGTGCCAGCAGCATTCCAGGGGGCGCGGGGGGCTACACCTTC
TRBD1 | . | TRBJ2-7 | TRBV11-1 | CASSLTLDRADEQYF | TGTGCCAGCAGCTTAACGCTGGACAGGGCGGACGAGCAGTACTTC
TRBD1 | . | TRBJ2-5 | TRBV15 | CATSPYRGAETQYF | TGTGCCACCAGCCCCTACAGGGGTGCGGAGACCCAGTACTTC
. | . | TRBJ2-3 | TRBV5-1 | CASSLEGSVDTQYF | TGCGCCAGCAGCTTGGAAGGTAGCGTCGATACGCAGTATTTT
TRBD2 | . | TRBJ2-1 | TRBV6-6 | CASGNFPGLANEQFF | TGTGCCAGCGGAAACTTCCCGGGACTAGCGAATGAGCAGTTCTTC
TRBD1 | . | TRBJ1-4 | TRBV9 | CSDPEGTAEKLFF | TGTTCCGACCCGGAGGGGACAGCCGAAAAACTGTTTTTT
TRBD2 | . | TRBJ2-1 | TRBV7-2 | CASSFTSGLSYNEQFF | TGTGCCAGCAGCTTCACTAGCGGGTTGTCTTACAATGAGCAGTTCTTC
TRBD1 | . | TRBJ1-3 | TRBV5-6 | CASSRTGDLLYF | TGTGCCAGCAGCCGGACAGGGGATCTCCTATATTTT
TRBD1 | few | TRBJ1-1 | TRBV19 | CASRTFDRAVSGGTEAFF | TGTGCCAGTAGGACATTCGACAGGGCTGTGTCCGGGGGCACTGAAGCTTTCTTT
. | . | TRBJ2-6 | TRBV10-2 | CASSESRSGANVLTF | TGCGCCAGCAGTGAGTCCAGGTCTGGGGCCAACGTCCTGACTTTC
TRBD1 | . | TRBJ2-7 | TRBV4-1 | CASQPGQGALYEQYF | TGCGCCAGTCAACCGGGACAGGGGGCTTTGTACGAGCAGTACTTC
TRBD2 | . | TRBJ2-3 | TRBV14 | CASSFGGGSRDTQYF | TGTGCCAGCAGCTTTGGGGGGGGGTCCCGTGATACGCAGTATTTT
. | . | TRBJ2-1 | TRBV28 | CASSLSGPGNEQFF | TGTGCCAGCAGTTTATCAGGGCCGGGCAATGAGCAGTTCTTC
. | . | TRBJ1-4 | TRBV5-1 | CASSSGGAEKLFF | TGCGCCAGCAGCTCGGGGGGGGCTGAAAAACTGTTTTTT
. | . | TRBJ2-5 | TRBV11-2 | CASSLSRGLQETQYF | TGTGCCAGCAGCTTATCTCGCGGTCTCCAAGAGACCCAGTACTTC
. | . | TRBJ1-1 | TRBV6-5 | CASSYDRRMNTEAFF | TGTGCCAGCAGTTACGACAGGAGAATGAACACTGAAGCTTTCTTT
TRBD1 | . | TRBJ2-7 | TRBV11-2 | CASSGTGTAYEQYF | TGTGCCAGCAGCGGGACAGGGACGGCCTACGAGCAGTACTTC
TRBD1 | . | TRBJ2-3 | TRBV6-4 | CASKTGEEADTQYF | TGTGCCAGCAAGACAGGGGAGGAGGCAGATACGCAGTATTTT
. | once | TRBJ2-3 | TRBV14 | CASSHWNVRDRADTQYF | TGTGCCAGCAGCCACTGGAATGTCAGGGATCGGGCAGATACGCAGTATTTT
. | . | TRBJ2-6 | TRBV29-1 | CSVTSSGANVLTF | TGCAGCGTTACCAGCTCTGGGGCCAACGTCCTGACTTTC
TRBD2 | . | TRBJ2-2 | TRBV29-1 | CSVAGLAGLTNTGELFF | TGCAGCGTGGCCGGACTAGCGGGTCTAACTAACACCGGGGAGCTGTTTTTT
TRBD1 | . | TRBJ1-2 | TRBV27 | CASSFGTAYGYTF | TGTGCCAGCAGCTTCGGGACAGCCTATGGCTACACCTTC
. | . | TRBJ1-2 | TRBV19 | CASSILGDSAGYTF | TGTGCCAGTAGTATCCTCGGGGATTCGGCGGGCTACACCTTC
. | . | TRBJ1-5 | TRBV19 | CASSIAGVRQPQHF | TGTGCCAGTAGTATAGCAGGGGTAAGGCAGCCCCAGCATTTT
TRBD2 | . | TRBJ2-5 | TRBV7-6 | CASSLYGGGPQETQYF | TGTGCCAGCAGCTTATATGGGGGAGGGCCGCAAGAGACCCAGTACTTC
TRBD2 | . | TRBJ2-1 | TRBV7-7 | CASSPTSGSGLGGFF | TGTGCCAGCAGCCCTACTAGCGGGAGCGGGCTTGGTGGCTTCTTC
. | . | TRBJ1-2 | TRBV27 | CASSFGPGVGYTF | TGTGCCAGCAGCTTCGGTCCAGGGGTTGGCTACACCTTC